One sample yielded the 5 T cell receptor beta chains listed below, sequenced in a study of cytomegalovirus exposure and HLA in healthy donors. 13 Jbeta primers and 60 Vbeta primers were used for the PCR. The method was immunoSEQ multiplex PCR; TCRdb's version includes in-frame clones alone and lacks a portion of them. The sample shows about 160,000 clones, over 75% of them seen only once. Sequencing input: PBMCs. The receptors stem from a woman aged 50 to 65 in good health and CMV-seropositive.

The CDR3 loop is CASSISSGHSYEQYF. The CDR3 nucleotides read TGTGCCAGCAGCATCTCCTCGGGACACTCCTACGAGCAGTACTTC. The chain uses TRBV9 and TRBJ2-7; D possibly corresponds to TRBD1 (6 bases). Trimming removed 4 bases from V and 0 bases from J, with 14 bases in between. Germline CDR1 and CDR2: SGDLS and YYNGEE. The CDR3 totals 15 residues.

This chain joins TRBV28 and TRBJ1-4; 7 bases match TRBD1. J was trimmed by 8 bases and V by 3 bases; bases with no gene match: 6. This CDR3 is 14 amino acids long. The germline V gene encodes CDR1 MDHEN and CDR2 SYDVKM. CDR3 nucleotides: TGTGCCAGCAGTTTCGAGGGGGCTTGGGAAAAACTGTTTTTT. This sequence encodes CASSFEGAWEKLFF.

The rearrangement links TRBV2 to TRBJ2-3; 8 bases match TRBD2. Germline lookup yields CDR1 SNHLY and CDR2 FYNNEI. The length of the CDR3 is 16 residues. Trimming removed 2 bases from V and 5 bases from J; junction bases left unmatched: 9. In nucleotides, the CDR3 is TGTGCCAGCAGTGAAAGGGGGGATGCGGGGGGAGATACGCAGTATTTT. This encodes CASSERGDAGGDTQYF.

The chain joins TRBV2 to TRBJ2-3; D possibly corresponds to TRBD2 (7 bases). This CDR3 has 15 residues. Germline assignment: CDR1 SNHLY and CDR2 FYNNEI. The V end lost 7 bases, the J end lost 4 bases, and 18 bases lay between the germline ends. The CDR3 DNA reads TGTGCCAGCACCCTAGGGGGGGGTCCTGCAGATACGCAGTATTTT. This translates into CASTLGGGPADTQYF.

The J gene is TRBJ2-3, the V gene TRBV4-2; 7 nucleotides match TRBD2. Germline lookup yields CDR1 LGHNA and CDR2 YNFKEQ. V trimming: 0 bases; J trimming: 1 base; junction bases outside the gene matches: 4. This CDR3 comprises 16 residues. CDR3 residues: CASSQEASGGTDTQYF. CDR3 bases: TGTGCCAGCAGCCAAGAGGCCAGCGGGGGCACAGATACGCAGTATTTT.